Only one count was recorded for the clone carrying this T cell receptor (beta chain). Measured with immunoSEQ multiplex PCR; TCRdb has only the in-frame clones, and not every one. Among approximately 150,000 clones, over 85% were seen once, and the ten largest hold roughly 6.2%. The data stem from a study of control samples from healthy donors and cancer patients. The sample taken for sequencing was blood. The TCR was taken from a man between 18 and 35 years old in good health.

CDR3: CASSKTSGGKDEQFF. Written as DNA, the CDR3 is TGTGCCAGCAGCAAGACTAGCGGGGGGAAGGATGAGCAGTTCTTC. The chain recombines TRBV11-2 with TRBJ2-1, with 13 nucleotides matching TRBD2. The CDR3 contains 15 residues. The V segment lost 5 bases and the J segment 8 bases; nucleotides outside the gene matches: 6. Looked up from germline, CDR1 is SGHAT and CDR2 is FQNNGV.